The sample holds many counts of the clone carrying this T cell receptor (beta chain). Its target is not known. The data originate from a study of CD8 T cells in ankylosing spondylitis. General observations from the study: Disease-linked clones bore a CD8+ phenotype and were relatively rare in peripheral blood. The authors reported significant enrichment of disease-linked clones in matched ankylosing spondylitis synovial fluid. Ankylosing spondylitis blood seemed to carry a telltale TCR beta motif made of eight or nine highly homologous variants.

Preparation of TCR beta libraries was done by quantitative 5'-RACE with molecular barcodes. TCRdb recomputed calls from the 5' RACE reads with MiXCR, one row per CDR3 protein. The table records 350,000 to 450,000 distinct CDR3 sequences, 25% to 30% of them present only once. Between the trimmed V and J ends, which lost 3 bases and 7 bases, there was a span of 21 bases. The CDR3 extends over 16 amino acids. The germline gives CDR1 SGHAT, CDR2 FQNNGV. This chain connects TRBV11-2 to TRBJ1-2, with D possibly matching TRBD1 (6 bases). What was sequenced was blood, either unsorted or a sorted T cell fraction (not recorded which). This TCR was recovered from a male donor with ankylosing spondylitis. In DNA form, the CDR3 reads TGTGCCAGCAGCTTTTTCGGGGGCCCTCGTTTTACTGGCTACACCTTC. Translated, it gives CASSFFGGPRFTGYTF. The variable domain in full, with the rest retrieved from reference TRBV11-2 and TRBJ1-2, is EAGVAQSPRYKIIEKRQSVAFWCNPISGHATLYWYQQILGQGPKLLIQFQNNGVVDDSQLPKDRFSAERLKGVDSTLKIQPAKLEDSAVYLCASSFFGGPRFTGYTFGSGTRLTVV.